The clone carrying this TCR beta chain was detected ten times or more. The antigen remains unidentified. The authors took PBMCs from 8 to 10 ml fresh peripheral blood. Looked up from germline, CDR1 is LGHDT and CDR2 is YNNKEL (reference sequence). The trim removed 4 bases at V and 5 bases at J, leaving 7 bases unmatched. The CDR3 is 15 residues long. The data derive from a study of T cells in Graves' hyperthyroidism and ophthalmopathy. Whole-study context: The initial diagnosis was the point when peripheral blood was collected, ahead of any treatment. General study results and limits: The majority of expanded thyroid clonotypes above 0.001 also appeared in blood. The model foresaw ophthalmopathy a median roughly 6.3 months prior to onset.

The investigators amplified TCR beta CDR3 regions from RNA transcripts. First-round RT-PCR targeting the TCR CDR3 was performed with the HTBI primer set. In TCRdb, the multiplex PCR reads were re-called with MiXCR into one record per CDR3 protein. The data hold a few hundred thousand distinct CDR3 sequences, with around 19% observed a single time. The TCR originated in a man over 45 with Graves' ophthalmopathy. The V gene is TRBV3-1, the J gene TRBJ2-5; 10 bases are shared with TRBD2. The sample consisted of blood. The CDR3 nucleotides are TGTGCCAGCAGCCCGAGGACTAGCGGCGCGGAGACCCAGTACTTC. Encoded protein: CASSPRTSGAETQYF.